This entry lists 6 T cell receptor beta chains sequenced from one sample in a study of blood T cell repertoires in COVID-19. Profiled with immunoSEQ multiplex PCR; TCRdb holds only in-frame clones, not every one. The sample has under 200,000 clones; approximately 83% are singletons. The sequenced sample was peripheral blood. The receptors here all came from a woman older than 75 with active or convalescent COVID-19.

Worth noting for this clone: Distinct nucleotide sequences in the sample also encode this CDR3. The V gene is TRBV7-2, the J gene TRBJ2-2, with TRBD2 matching 8 bases. Losses at the gene ends were 5 bases for V and 6 bases for J; bases not matched to a gene: 5. This CDR3 region has 14 residues. Germline CDR1 is SGHTA and CDR2 is FQGNSA. The CDR3 protein is CASSEGLASGELFF. As DNA, the CDR3 is TGTGCCAGCAGCGAAGGACTAGCCTCCGGGGAGCTGTTTTTT.

The CDR3 protein is CASSQDHGANVLTF. CDR3 in DNA: TGTGCCAGCAGCCAAGATCATGGGGCCAACGTCCTGACTTTC. The chain has TRBV4-2 and TRBJ2-6; D is uncertain. This CDR3 contains 14 residues. Trimming cost V 0 bases and J 3 bases, with 3 bases left between them. The germline CDR1 and CDR2 sequences are LGHNA and YNFKEQ.

V and J are TRBV7-2 and TRBJ1-1; D possibly corresponds to TRBD1 (5 bases). The V and J ends lost 3 bases and 1 base respectively, with 9 bases between them. CDR3 length: 14 residues. From germline, CDR1 is SGHTA and CDR2 FQGNSA. The CDR3: CASSLVTGNTEAFF. The DNA of the CDR3 is TGTGCCAGCAGCTTGGTTACAGGGAACACTGAAGCTTTCTTT.

This chain connects TRBV19 to TRBJ1-5; no clear D. CDR1 is LNHDA, CDR2 SQIVND, per germline (reference sequence). The CDR3 sequence is 15 residues long. The V end lost 0 bases, the J end lost 0 bases, and 6 bases lay between the germline ends. In DNA, the CDR3 is TGTGCCAGTAGTATAGATGAGTATAGCAATCAGCCCCAGCATTTT. Protein product: CASSIDEYSNQPQHF.

The chain links TRBV12-5 to TRBJ1-1; the D gene is possibly TRBD1 (5 bases). The V end lost 5 bases, the J end lost 6 bases, and 16 bases lay between the germline ends. Germline lookup yields CDR1 LGHNT and CDR2 FRNRAP. CDR3 size: 14 residues. CDR3 sequence reads: CASGATELGPEAFF. The CDR3 DNA reads as TGTGCTAGTGGTGCGACAGAGCTGGGGCCTGAAGCTTTCTTT.

The chain uses TRBV3-1 (or the pseudogene TRBV3-2) and TRBJ1-1; possibly TRBD1 for D (6 bases). Trimming took off 8 bases at V and 10 bases at J, with 26 bases between the two ends. This CDR3 comprises 15 residues. Germline V gives CDR1 LGHDT, CDR2 YNNKEL (reference sequence). The CDR3 coding sequence is TGTGCCAGCGCGTCCGGGACAAGTACCGTGAAAGGAGCTTTCTTT. Its translation is CASASGTSTVKGAFF.